Listed below are T cell receptor beta chains from one sample, sequenced in a study of T cell responses to AZD1222 COVID-19 vaccine. TCRdb's table, derived via immunoSEQ multiplex PCR, lists solely in-frame clones and lacks some. The data show 95,000 or so clones, just under 90% seen once. Material: peripheral blood, obtained on day 0 of MenACWY control vaccination. The receptors shown here come from an adult in good health. CDR3s include the opening cysteine and the closing phenylalanine or tryptophan. The D gene is left open where the match is weak. Clone size is given for some rows only: seen once, a few or many times, or a class if the clone is expanded.

j_gene	d_gene	v_gene	abundance	CDR3nt	CDR3aa
TRBJ2-7	.	TRBV18	.	TGTGCCAGCTCACCACTAGCGCTCTACGAGCAGTACTTC	CASSPLALYEQYF
TRBJ2-7	.	TRBV5-1	.	TGCGCCAGCAGCTTCGCTACCCCCTACGAGCAGTACTTC	CASSFATPYEQYF
TRBJ1-4	TRBD1	TRBV5-1	.	TGCGCCAGCAGCTTCGGACAGGGGGGTCGGGCCGAAAAACTGTTTTTT	CASSFGQGGRAEKLFF
TRBJ1-5	TRBD1	TRBV6-2/TRBV6-3	.	TGTGCCAGCAGTTATGGACAGGGAAGACAGCCCCAGCATTTT	CASSYGQGRQPQHF
TRBJ2-5	.	TRBV5-4	.	TGTGCCAGCAGCTTGGTGTTGGTCCAAGAGACCCAGTACTTC	CASSLVLVQETQYF
TRBJ1-1	TRBD1	TRBV7-2	.	TGTGCCAGCAGCTCATGGGACAGGGGCACTGAAGCTTTCTTT	CASSSWDRGTEAFF
TRBJ1-2	TRBD1	TRBV5-1	.	TGCGCCAGCAGCGAGGGACAGAACTATGGCTACACCTTC	CASSEGQNYGYTF
TRBJ1-5	.	TRBV19	.	TGTGCCAGTAGTATTGAAGGTCGCAATCAGCCCCAGCATTTT	CASSIEGRNQPQHF
TRBJ1-2	.	TRBV14	.	TGTGCCAGCAGCCAACTCGGGGCAGGACGACCCTATGGCTACACCTTC	CASSQLGAGRPYGYTF
TRBJ1-5	TRBD1	TRBV11-2	.	TGTGCCAGCAGCTCCGGATGGGCTAACAGGGGGCAGCAGCCCCAGCATTTT	CASSSGWANRGQQPQHF
TRBJ1-1	.	TRBV2	.	TGTGCCAGCAGGGGGGGGGCTGGAGGGACTGAAGCTTTCTTT	CASRGGAGGTEAFF
TRBJ2-3	TRBD2	TRBV3-1/TRBV3-2	many	TGTGCCAGCACCCAGAAGGGAGCGGGGGTAGGTACGCAGTATTTT	CASTQKGAGVGTQYF
TRBJ2-3	TRBD2	TRBV6-5	.	TGTGCCAGCAGTTACGGGGGGGTCAGCACAGATACGCAGTATTTT	CASSYGGVSTDTQYF
TRBJ1-1	TRBD1	TRBV6-5	.	TGTGCCAGCAGCCCCTTCTATATGGGACAGACCGTGGCTTTCTTT	CASSPFYMGQTVAFF
TRBJ1-2	TRBD1	TRBV10-3	.	TGTGCCATCAGTGACCTAGCAGGGACAGGGGGCGCTCCGGTCACCTTC	CAISDLAGTGGAPVTF
TRBJ1-4	.	TRBV5-1	.	TGCGCCAGCAGTCCGGACATAGGTGAAAAACTGTTTTTT	CASSPDIGEKLFF
TRBJ1-5	TRBD1	TRBV6-5	.	TGTGCCAGCAGTTGGACAGGGAGAAATCAGCCCCAGCATTTT	CASSWTGRNQPQHF
TRBJ1-1	.	TRBV19	.	TGTGCCAGTAGATTTTTGACAGGATCCGCTGAAGCTTTCTTT	CASRFLTGSAEAFF
TRBJ1-1	.	TRBV7-9	.	TGTGCCAGCAGCACTGCTCGGGCTGGGAACACTGAAGCTTTCTTT	CASSTARAGNTEAFF
TRBJ1-6	TRBD1	TRBV19	.	TGTGCCAGTAGCCGGGACAGGGCCGATTCACCCCTCCACTTT	CASSRDRADSPLHF
TRBJ2-3	.	TRBV6-5	.	TGTGCCAGCAGTTACTCGTCCGCTTTCACAGATACGCAGTATTTT	CASSYSSAFTDTQYF
TRBJ1-1	.	TRBV15	.	TGTGCCACCAGCAGAGCCAACGGGGTTGATGAAGCTTTCTTT	CATSRANGVDEAFF
TRBJ1-4	.	TRBV30	.	TGTGCCTGGAGTGCCCCTGGGGTGAATGAAAAACTGTTTTTT	CAWSAPGVNEKLFF
TRBJ2-1	.	TRBV7-6	.	TGTGCCAGCACCCATTATGTCGGGGGAGCCAATGAGCAGTTCTTC	CASTHYVGGANEQFF
TRBJ2-3	TRBD1	TRBV5-1	.	TGCGCCAGCAGCTTACAGGGGGCGCAGAGAGATACGCAGTATTTT	CASSLQGAQRDTQYF
TRBJ2-5	.	TRBV6-5	.	TGTGCCAGCAGAAAGGTGGGGTTGGAGACCCAGTACTTC	CASRKVGLETQYF
TRBJ1-6	.	TRBV2	.	TGTGCCAGCGTATCCGAGGGGAAATCACCCCTCTACTTT	CASVSEGKSPLYF
TRBJ1-4	.	TRBV5-6	.	TGTGCCAGCAGCTTGTCCCCGCCACCGATGGGTGAAAAACTGTTTTTT	CASSLSPPPMGEKLFF
TRBJ2-5	.	TRBV12-2	.	TGTGCAAGTCGCTTAGGCAGGGGAGTTCGTTTGGAGACCCAGTACTTC	CASRLGRGVRLETQYF
TRBJ1-1	.	TRBV7-2	.	TGTGCCAGCAGCGCCCTAAGGACGTTGAACACTGAAGCTTTCTTT	CASSALRTLNTEAFF
TRBJ1-4	TRBD1	TRBV27	.	TGTGCCAGCAGCCGGGACAGGGATGAAAAACTGTTTTTT	CASSRDRDEKLFF
TRBJ1-2	.	TRBV28	.	TGTGCCAGCAATACTCAAGGGGGCTACACCTTC	CASNTQGGYTF
TRBJ1-1	.	TRBV18	.	TGTGCCAGCTCACTGGTCGGCGGGGACACTGAAGCTTTCTTT	CASSLVGGDTEAFF
TRBJ1-5	.	TRBV5-1	.	TGCGCCAGCAGCTTGGGACCCTCCGGGGGCGCGGGTCAGCCCCAGCATTTT	CASSLGPSGGAGQPQHF
TRBJ1-6	.	TRBV6-2/TRBV6-3	.	TGTGCCAGCAGTTCCCTGAATTCACCCCTCCACTTT	CASSSLNSPLHF
TRBJ2-1	.	TRBV19	.	TGTGCCAGTAGTAGGGGGGGGCAGGGCTCCTACAATGAGCAGTTCTTC	CASSRGGQGSYNEQFF
TRBJ2-6	TRBD2	TRBV6-5	.	TGTGCCAGCAGTTTCGGGGGGGATGGGGCCAACGTCCTGACTTTC	CASSFGGDGANVLTF
TRBJ2-2	TRBD1	TRBV27	once	TGTGCCAGCAGTTTCTCCGGGACAGCAAACACCGGGGAGCTGTTTTTT	CASSFSGTANTGELFF
TRBJ2-6	.	TRBV5-5	.	TGTGCCAGCAGCTGGGGTCCGGGGAGCTCTGGGGCCAACGTCCTGACTTTC	CASSWGPGSSGANVLTF